Below, one T cell receptor beta chain is given with its context. The antigen is undetermined. These data come from a study of cytomegalovirus exposure and HLA in healthy donors. Whole-study context: Drawn from HLA-typed donors, tens of millions of unique TCRs were held in an early data release. Study-wide points: Earlier findings revealed that most TCR beta V segments proved productive either about 90% or about 30% of the time.

With 60 Vbeta and 13 Jbeta primers, the PCR was carried out. The repertoire was sequenced with immunoSEQ multiplex PCR; TCRdb's copy has only in-frame clones and lacks some. The table records about 140,000 clones, approximately 80% of them present only once. The germline V gene has CDR1 MDHEN and CDR2 SYDVKM. J lost 5 bases, V lost 4 bases, and 13 bases had no gene match. There are 16 residues in the CDR3. Sample: PBMCs. J is TRBJ2-7 and V is TRBV28; 8 bases are a match to TRBD2. This TCR came from a man aged 25 to 45 in good health and CMV-seronegative. CDR3 amino acids: CASSSLEGLGADEQYF. The CDR3 bases are TGTGCCAGCAGTTCCCTGGAGGGACTAGGGGCTGACGAGCAGTACTTC.